This T cell receptor beta chain is drawn from a study of blood T cell repertoires in COVID-19. On the study more broadly: COVID-19 samples from acute and convalescent phases originated in the United States, Italy and Spain.

Trimming cost V 0 bases and J 3 bases, with 13 bases left between them. The CDR3 length is 16 residues. Germline CDR1 and CDR2: SGDLS and YYNGEE. This clone was found a few times. As processed by the authors: From reference gene primer amplification, estimates of nucleated cell counts were derived. This table comes from immunoSEQ multiplex PCR, and its TCRdb copy is limited to in-frame clones, with some not included. V and J calls and clone size follow that table, whereas D and trimming were derived from the DNA. The sample has 350,000 to 450,000 clones, 70% to 90% seen once. The V call is TRBV9, the J call TRBJ1-3; tentatively, D is TRBD1 (6 bases). The source material was peripheral blood. This clonotype was obtained from a woman aged 55 to 70 with COVID-19, enrolled during active disease. CDR3 sequence (DNA): TGTGCCAGCAGCGTAGATGGGGGCTTACGTGGAAACACCATATATTTT. As protein: CASSVDGGLRGNTIYF.